One and the same sample provided the 10 T cell receptor beta chains below, sequenced in a study of blood T cells in healthy people across ages. Together with a sample-barcoded 5' primer, a J-beta primer mix was included in a second PCR lasting roughly 6 to 12 cycles. TCRdb re-derived calls from the 5' RACE reads in MiXCR, one entry per CDR3 protein. The table includes roughly 730,000 distinct CDR3 sequences, around 50% detected once. Sequencing was carried out using blood. The receptors shown here come from a middle-aged man in good health.

The chain carries TRBV7-6 and TRBJ2-7; TRBD1 might be the D (6 bases). Germline values: CDR1 SGHVS, CDR2 FNYEAQ. The CDR3 runs 14 residues. Trimming left V 6 bases short and J 5 bases short, with 17 bases between. CDR3 sequence (DNA): TGTGCCAGCAGTTTCAGGGGCGACCTCCACGAGCAGTACTTC. Its translation is CASSFRGDLHEQYF.

V is TRBV27 and J is TRBJ2-6, with D perhaps being TRBD1 or TRBD2 (7 bases each). Germline V gene lookup returns CDR1 MNHEY and CDR2 SMNVEV (reference sequence). The ends were cut back, 6 bases at V and 4 bases at J, with 22 bases in the middle. The CDR3 contains 18 residues. The CDR3 loop is CASRPRWEGARGANVLTF. CDR3 DNA sequence: TGTGCCAGCAGGCCGAGATGGGAGGGGGCAAGGGGGGCCAACGTCCTGACTTTC.

The chain uses TRBV7-8 and TRBJ1-2, with no clear D. CDR3 size: 15 residues. The V gene lost 6 bases and the J gene lost 4 bases, with 18 bases spanning the gap. Germline-derived CDR1 and CDR2 are SGHVS and FQNEAQ. CDR3 bases: TGTGCCAGCAGTCTTCAAAGCAGAAGTGTCTATGGCTACACCTTC. Protein: CASSLQSRSVYGYTF.

This clonotype was seen more than once but under ten times. The chain carries TRBV9 and TRBJ2-5; 7 bases fit TRBD2. This CDR3 region has 14 residues. Losses at the gene ends were 0 bases for V and 5 bases for J; bases not matched to a gene: 4. CDR1 is SGDLS, CDR2 YYNGEE, per germline. The CDR3 region has the DNA TGTGCCAGCAGCGTAGATGGGGGGGTCGAGACCCAGTACTTC. Translated: CASSVDGGVETQYF.

This chain connects TRBV28 to TRBJ2-7; D not certain. The CDR3 sequence is 15 residues long. Germline V gene sequence: CDR1 MDHEN, CDR2 SYDVKM. The V gene lost 4 bases and the J gene lost 0 bases, with 13 bases spanning the gap. This CDR3 is CASSYLGSSSYEQYF. CDR3 in DNA: TGTGCCAGCAGTTACTTAGGGTCGAGCTCCTACGAGCAGTACTTC.

This clonotype was seen only a few times. The V gene is TRBV20-1, the J gene TRBJ2-3, with D uncertain. The germline V and J ends were trimmed by 2 bases and 6 bases, with 12 bases remaining between them. The CDR3 extends over 13 amino acids. Germline V gives CDR1 DFQATT, CDR2 SNEGSKA (reference sequence). CDR3 amino acids: CSARFGWRDTQYF. For the CDR3, the DNA is TGCAGTGCTAGATTCGGTTGGCGTGATACGCAGTATTTT.

J is TRBJ1-1 and V is TRBV29-1; D remains unclear. CDR3 size: 9 residues. The V gene's germline CDR1 is SQVTM and CDR2 ANQGSEA. V lost 3 bases and J 7 bases, leaving 3 bases between the germline ends. The DNA for the CDR3 is TGCAGCGTTGACGGTGAAGCTTTCTTT. This translates into CSVDGEAFF.

This chain uses TRBV24-1 with TRBJ2-2, with 10 nucleotides matching TRBD1. The CDR3 is 16 amino acids. Unmatched junction bases numbered 7, after V lost 4 bases and J lost 6 bases. The germline V gene has CDR1 KGHDR and CDR2 SFDVKD. CDR3 region: CATSDPGTGAAGELFF. In DNA, the CDR3 is TGTGCCACCAGTGACCCCGGGACAGGGGCGGCCGGGGAGCTGTTTTTT.

This clonotype was observed a handful of times. The chain recombines TRBV4-2 with TRBJ2-5; 7 bases map to TRBD2. V lost 0 bases to trimming and J lost 2 bases; unmatched junction nucleotides: 9. The CDR3 consists of 17 residues. Germline V gives CDR1 LGHNA, CDR2 YNFKEQ. DNA for the CDR3: TGTGCCAGCAGCCAAGATCGCGGCGGGGGAGGTCAAGAGACCCAGTACTTC. Protein product: CASSQDRGGGGQETQYF.

This clonotype has more than one count but fewer than ten. The chain couples TRBV2 to TRBJ2-7; perhaps D is TRBD1 or TRBD2 (5 bases each). The CDR3 is made up of 12 amino acids. With 6 bases removed from V and 4 bases from J, the gap between germline ends came to 10 bases. The germline V gene has CDR1 SNHLY and CDR2 FYNNEI. Written as DNA, the CDR3 is TGTGCCAGCAGGGGGGACCTTTACGAGCAGTACTTC. It specifies CASRGDLYEQYF.